These 6 T cell receptor beta chains were sequenced from one sample in a study of T cells after somatic rescue of genetic block. Using immunoSEQ multiplex PCR, the repertoire was profiled, and TCRdb retains in-frame clones only, with some absent. The sample consists of 60,000 to 90,000 clones, approximately 90% of them appearing once. The specimen sequenced was peripheral blood mononuclear cells (PBMCs). The receptors originated from a man aged 25 to 40.

This clone was counted once. The chain has TRBV7-2 and TRBJ2-5; D is undetermined. Germline loops: CDR1 SGHTA, CDR2 FQGNSA. V was trimmed by 1 base and J by 5 bases, leaving 8 bases between them. The CDR3 runs 13 residues. The CDR3 nucleotides read TGTGCCAGCAGCTTAGTCATAGGGGAGACCCAGTACTTC. Its protein is CASSLVIGETQYF.

V is TRBV7-9 and J is TRBJ1-1; 9 nucleotides match TRBD1. Germline V lookup: CDR1 SEHNR, CDR2 FQNEAQ (reference sequence). CDR3 length equals 14 residues. With 5 bases clipped from V and 2 bases from J, the junction kept 3 bases outside the gene matches. The CDR3, as DNA: TGTGCCAGCAGCCGACAGGGGGACAACACTGAAGCTTTCTTT. Amino acids: CASSRQGDNTEAFF.

The chain joins TRBV19 to TRBJ1-5, with 9 positions matching TRBD1. CDR1 is LNHDA and CDR2 is SQIVND in the germline V gene (reference sequence). V was pared by 4 bases and J by 7 bases, with 8 bases of the junction left unmatched. This CDR3 is 15 amino acids long. Here the CDR3 DNA reads TGTGCCAGTAGTACCACAGGGGGCACTTCGCAGCCCCAGCATTTT. It specifies CASSTTGGTSQPQHF.

The chain employs TRBV10-3 and TRBJ2-7; D ambiguous. V was clipped by 3 bases and J by 3 bases, with 9 bases between them. The germline CDR1 and CDR2 sequences are ENHRY and SYGVKD. The CDR3 consists of 13 residues. This chain's CDR3 is CAISEGQHYEQYF. CDR3 sequence (DNA): TGTGCCATCAGTGAAGGGCAGCACTACGAGCAGTACTTC.

The rearrangement joins TRBV4-1 to TRBJ2-7; perhaps TRBD2 as D (5 bases). Per the germline V gene, CDR1 is MGHRA and CDR2 is YSYEKL. V was trimmed by 1 base and J by 6 bases, leaving 22 bases between them. CDR3 length: 17 amino acids. The CDR3 loop is CASSQGVMVGSLGEQYF. The CDR3 nucleotides read TGCGCCAGCAGCCAAGGTGTTATGGTTGGGAGTCTGGGCGAGCAGTACTTC.

The chain carries TRBV6-1 and TRBJ2-7; 9 bases match TRBD1. CDR3 length equals 15 residues. Germline CDR1 MNHNS, CDR2 SASEGT. V trimming: 3 bases; J trimming: 4 bases; junction bases outside the gene matches: 7. CDR3 bases: TGTGCCAGCAGTGATGGGACAGGGAATTATTACGAGCAGTACTTC. It specifies CASSDGTGNYYEQYF.